This T cell receptor (beta chain) was captured in a study of cytomegalovirus exposure and HLA in healthy donors. Findings of the study overall: Excluded were some V segments that proved indistinguishable, including TRBV6-2 and TRBV6-3. Reported performance of the classifier showed diagnosis of cytomegalovirus status with high specificity and sensitivity. A later analysis showed HLA-associated TCR beta chains outstripping equally common others in clonal expansion. Most TCR sequences were uncommon, yet certain public TCRs appeared in many donors.

The V gene's germline CDR1 is SGDLS and CDR2 YYNGEE. V lost 0 bases and J lost 5; bases outside the gene matches: 7. The CDR3 loop spans 16 amino acids. About this clone itself: Its antigen is unidentified.

PCR used 60 Vbeta primers and 13 Jbeta primers. Repertoires were generated with immunoSEQ multiplex PCR, while TCRdb's copy carries only in-frame clones and drops some. The sample lists approximately 210,000 clones; over 60% were seen once. The genes are TRBV9 and TRBJ2-5, with 10 bases aligning to TRBD1. The TCR sequence derives from a male donor in good health and CMV-seronegative. The sequenced sample consisted of PBMCs. The CDR3 DNA sequence: TGTGCCAGCAGCGTAGATGGGACAGGGGTAAGGGAGACCCAGTACTTC. Amino acid sequence: CASSVDGTGVRETQYF.